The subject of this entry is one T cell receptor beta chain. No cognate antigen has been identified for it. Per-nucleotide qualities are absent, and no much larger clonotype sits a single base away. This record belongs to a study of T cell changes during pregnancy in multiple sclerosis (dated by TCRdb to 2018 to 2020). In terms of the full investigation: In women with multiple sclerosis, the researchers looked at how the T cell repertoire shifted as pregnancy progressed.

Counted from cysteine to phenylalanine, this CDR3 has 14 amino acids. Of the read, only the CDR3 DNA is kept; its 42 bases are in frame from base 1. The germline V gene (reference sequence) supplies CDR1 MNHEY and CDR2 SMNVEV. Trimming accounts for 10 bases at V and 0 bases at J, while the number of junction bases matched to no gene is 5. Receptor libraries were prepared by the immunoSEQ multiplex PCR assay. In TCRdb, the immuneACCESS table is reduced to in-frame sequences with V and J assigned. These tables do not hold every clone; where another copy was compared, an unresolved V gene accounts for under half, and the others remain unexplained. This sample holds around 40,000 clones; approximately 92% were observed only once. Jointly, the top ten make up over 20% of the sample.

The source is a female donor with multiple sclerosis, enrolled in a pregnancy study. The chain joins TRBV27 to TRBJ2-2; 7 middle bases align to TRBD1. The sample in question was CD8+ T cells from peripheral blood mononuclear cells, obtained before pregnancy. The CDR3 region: CATTGESNTGELFF. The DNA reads TGTGCCACCACAGGGGAATCGAACACCGGGGAGCTGTTTTTT.